This passage covers 22 T cell receptor beta chains from one sample sequenced in a study of CD8 T cells in ankylosing spondylitis. TCRdb passed the 5' RACE reads through MiXCR, listing each CDR3 protein once. The table records roughly 230,000 distinct CDR3 sequences, 8.2% of them present only once. The sequenced sample was blood, either unsorted or a sorted T cell fraction (not recorded which). The receptor set was obtained from a female donor with ankylosing spondylitis or in good health (not recorded which).

This clonotype was found many times. V is TRBV5-5 and J is TRBJ1-1; perhaps TRBD1 as D (5 bases). This CDR3 has 14 amino acids. CDR1 is SGHKS and CDR2 is YYEKEE in the germline V gene (reference sequence). V was shortened by 2 bases and J by 0 bases, with 8 bases between the two germline ends. CDR3 residues: CASSFRALNTEAFF. CDR3 nucleotide sequence: TGTGCCAGCAGCTTCAGGGCCTTGAACACTGAAGCTTTCTTT.

This clonotype was counted only a few times. V is TRBV6-1 and J is TRBJ1-1; D not resolved. The CDR3 totals 12 residues. Germline V gene data show CDR1 as MNHNS and CDR2 as SASEGT. V dropped 6 bases and J dropped 7 bases, with 12 bases sitting between them. In DNA, the CDR3 is TGTGCCAGCAGCAGTACGGCCTTTGAAGCTTTCTTT. This gives the protein CASSSTAFEAFF.

This clonotype was picked up a small number of times. The V call is TRBV28, the J call TRBJ1-1; no clear D. The germline V gene has CDR1 MDHEN and CDR2 SYDVKM. Trimming cost V 2 bases and J 1 base, with 11 bases left between them. The CDR3 runs to 15 residues. CDR3 DNA sequence: TGTGCCAGCAGTTTAATATCCCGACGGAACACTGAAGCTTTCTTT. Protein product: CASSLISRRNTEAFF.

CDR3 DNA: TGTGCCAGCAGCGCCGCGATAGGGTATCATGCTACGCAGTATTTT. Amino acids: CASSAAIGYHATQYF. J is TRBJ2-3 and V is TRBV7-2; D call uncertain. The V end was cut by 5 bases, the J end by 8 bases, with 20 bases between. Germline assignment: CDR1 SGHTA and CDR2 FQGNSA. The CDR3 is 15 residues long.

In this sample, this clonotype turned up many times. This rearrangement joins TRBV5-1 to TRBJ2-7; TRBD2 matches 11 bases. The V and J ends lost 4 bases and 2 bases, in that order; junction bases with no gene match: 8. Per the germline V gene, CDR1 is SGHRS and CDR2 is YFSETQ. The length of the CDR3 is 16 residues. The CDR3 sequence is CASSTLAGGAPYEQYF. In nucleotides, the CDR3 is TGCGCCAGCAGCACCCTAGCGGGAGGCGCCCCCTACGAGCAGTACTTC.

The rearrangement joins TRBV7-2 to TRBJ1-5, with unresolved D. Germline V gene data show CDR1 as SGHTA and CDR2 as FQGNSA. V lost 0 bases and J lost 4, with 13 bases in between. The CDR3 spans 16 residues. CDR3: CASSLAPSLGNQPQHF. Written as DNA, the CDR3 is TGTGCCAGCAGCTTAGCGCCCAGTCTGGGGAATCAGCCCCAGCATTTT.

This clonotype was observed at least ten times. The chain couples TRBV6-2 or TRBV6-3 to TRBJ2-2, with D possibly matching TRBD2 (6 bases). V gave up 10 bases and J gave up 1 base, with 10 bases separating them. CDR3 size: 13 residues. Germline values: CDR1 MNHEY, CDR2 SVGEGT. CDR3 amino acids: CAILAENTGELFF. CDR3 DNA: TGTGCCATTTTAGCGGAGAACACCGGGGAGCTGTTTTTT.

This clonotype has a count of ten or more. The J gene is TRBJ2-7, the V gene TRBV24-1; 7 bases align to TRBD1. V lost 4 bases and J lost 2; bases outside the gene matches: 10. Germline V gives CDR1 KGHDR, CDR2 SFDVKD. The CDR3 has 16 residues. The CDR3 nucleotides are TGTGCCACCAGTGACAGCCGGACAGGAGTTCCCTACGAGCAGTACTTC. Encoded protein: CATSDSRTGVPYEQYF.

This clonotype showed up many times. The rearrangement joins TRBV20-1 to TRBJ2-7; TRBD2 is a possible D gene (5 bases). CDR3 size: 14 residues. The ends were cut back, 3 bases at V and 5 bases at J, with 17 bases in the middle. The germline CDR1 and CDR2 sequences are DFQATT and SNEGSKA (reference sequence). The CDR3 here is CSASLGDLRDEQYF. Here the CDR3 DNA reads TGCAGTGCTAGCCTCGGGGATTTGAGGGACGAGCAGTACTTC.

The chain carries TRBV12-3 or TRBV12-4 and TRBJ1-5; tentatively, D is TRBD1 (5 bases). This CDR3 contains 15 residues. V was shortened by 6 bases and J by 7 bases, with 19 bases between the two germline ends. The CDR3 region is CASSRWGGGAQPQHF. The CDR3 DNA sequence: TGTGCCAGCAGCCGTTGGGGGGGGGGAGCACAGCCCCAGCATTTT.

This clonotype was detected many times. V and J are TRBV27 and TRBJ1-2; no clear D gene. This CDR3 has 15 residues. CDR1 and CDR2 (germline): MNHEY, SMNVEV (reference sequence). Trimming shortened V by 7 bases and J by 8 bases, and 23 bases separated the two germline ends. CDR3 region: CASTLYPGSRQGYTF. CDR3 nucleotides: TGTGCCAGCACACTTTACCCGGGATCTCGCCAGGGCTACACCTTC.

This clonotype was picked up many times. The rearrangement links TRBV6-2 or TRBV6-3 to TRBJ2-1, with 8 bases matching TRBD2. The germline gives CDR1 MNHEY, CDR2 SVGEGT. There are 16 residues in the CDR3. V shed 2 bases and J 7 bases; nucleotides not matched to a gene: 10. Here the CDR3 reads CASSYEITGGGNEQFF. As DNA, the CDR3 is TGTGCCAGCAGTTACGAGATAACGGGAGGGGGTAATGAGCAGTTCTTC.

This clonotype occurred many times. The chain links TRBV20-1 to TRBJ2-7, with TRBD1 matching over 7 bases. The CDR3 covers 15 residues. CDR1 DFQATT and CDR2 SNEGSKA come from the germline V gene (reference sequence). The V gene end was trimmed by 5 bases and the J gene end by 3 bases; junction bases not matched to a gene: 13. For the CDR3, the DNA is TGCAGTGCTGGATCGCCGGGGACAGTCGGCTACGAGCAGTACTTC. The encoded protein is CSAGSPGTVGYEQYF.

The chain uses TRBV19 and TRBJ2-7, with D possibly TRBD2 on 5 matching bases. The germline V gene has CDR1 LNHDA and CDR2 SQIVND (reference sequence). V was cut by 3 bases and J by 6 bases, with 9 bases left in between. This CDR3 comprises 12 residues. The CDR3 spells CASSIREGEQYF. CDR3 bases: TGTGCCAGTAGTATTCGGGAAGGCGAGCAGTACTTC.

This clonotype appeared many times. V is TRBV6-1 and J is TRBJ1-4, with unresolved D. CDR1 MNHNS and CDR2 SASEGT come from the germline V gene. The CDR3 extends over 15 amino acids. V lost 6 bases and J lost 0, with 11 bases in between. The DNA for the CDR3 is TGTGCCAGCAGCCCCTCCTATGCAACTAATGAAAAACTGTTTTTT. It yields the protein CASSPSYATNEKLFF.

This clonotype was found a few times. The chain employs TRBV29-1 and TRBJ1-5; 12 bases agree with TRBD1. Germline V gene sequence: CDR1 SQVTM, CDR2 ANQGSEA. The CDR3 has 15 residues. After removal of 6 bases from V and 7 bases from J, the junction contained 10 bases not matched to a gene. CDR3 sequence (DNA): TGCAGCGTCACCGGGACAGGGGGCGCGGGGCAGCCCCAGCATTTT. It specifies CSVTGTGGAGQPQHF.

The sample holds a few counts of this clonotype. The rearrangement links TRBV7-2 to TRBJ1-4; TRBD1 matches at 7 bases. V gave up 1 base and J gave up 7 bases; unmatched junction bases: 12. CDR3 size: 17 residues. CDR1 and CDR2 from the germline V gene are SGHTA and FQGNSA. The CDR3 region is CASSLGGQSGMGEKLFF. CDR3 in DNA: TGTGCCAGCAGCTTAGGGGGACAGTCCGGGATGGGTGAAAAACTGTTTTTT.

This clonotype was counted ten times or more. The chain uses TRBV5-6 and TRBJ2-1; possible D gene TRBD1, 5 bases. V shed 0 bases and J shed 3 bases, with 10 bases lying between them. The CDR3 has 15 residues. Germline CDR1 and CDR2: SGHDT and YYEEEE. Here the CDR3 reads CASSLGWGLYNEQFF. In DNA form, the CDR3 reads TGTGCCAGCAGCTTGGGTTGGGGCCTCTACAATGAGCAGTTCTTC.

This clonotype was found many times. The chain carries TRBV29-1 and TRBJ2-3, with D perhaps matching TRBD2 (5 bases). The CDR3 sequence is 13 residues long. In germline, CDR1 is SQVTM, CDR2 ANQGSEA. V was clipped by 7 bases and J by 2 bases, with 13 bases between them. CDR3: CSDVRGITDTQYF. CDR3 coding DNA: TGCAGCGACGTCCGGGGTATCACAGATACGCAGTATTTT.

This clonotype was seen at least ten times. The V and J genes are TRBV20-1 and TRBJ2-3; 11 bases are a match to TRBD2. J was trimmed by 6 bases and V by 6 bases; bases with no gene match: 5. In germline, CDR1 is DFQATT, CDR2 SNEGSKA (reference sequence). The CDR3 covers 13 residues. The CDR3 DNA follows: TGCAGTGCCCCTCTAGCGGGAGGCGATACGCAGTATTTT. Translation gives CSAPLAGGDTQYF.

This clonotype was found a few times. The CDR3 DNA follows: TGTGCCAGCAGCTTCGACAGGGGGTCTGGAAACACCATATATTTT. It translates to CASSFDRGSGNTIYF. V is TRBV11-2 and J is TRBJ1-3; the match to TRBD1 covers 9 bases. Germline CDR1 SGHAT, CDR2 FQNNGV. The ends lost 3 bases at V and 1 base at J; junction bases unmatched: 1. This CDR3 contains 15 residues. Variable domain in full (rest from reference TRBV11-2 and TRBJ1-3): EAGVAQSPRYKIIEKRQSVAFWCNPISGHATLYWYQQILGQGPKLLIQFQNNGVVDDSQLPKDRFSAERLKGVDSTLKIQPAKLEDSAVYLCASSFDRGSGNTIYFGEGSWLTVV.

The CDR3 sequence is CASGGQRRETQYF. The DNA for the CDR3 is TGTGCCAGCGGGGGCCAGAGACGAGAGACCCAGTACTTC. The genes are TRBV27 and TRBJ2-5; D possibly corresponds to TRBD1 (6 bases). The CDR3 totals 13 residues. V shed 8 bases and J shed 4 bases, with 14 bases lying between them. CDR1 is MNHEY, CDR2 SMNVEV, per germline (reference sequence).